What follows are 4 T cell receptor beta chains derived from one specimen sequenced in a study of blood T cells in healthy people across ages. PCR was performed a second time for roughly 7 to 12 cycles using a sample-barcoded 5' primer and a J-beta primer mix. TCRdb recomputed calls from the 5' RACE reads with MiXCR, one row per CDR3 protein. The sample shows around 600,000 distinct CDR3 sequences, 40% to 55% of them seen only once. The sequenced sample consisted of blood. These receptors were collected from an elderly man in good health.

V is TRBV7-9 and J is TRBJ1-5; no reliable D call. V gave up 1 base and J gave up 5 bases, with 12 bases separating them. CDR1 is SEHNR, CDR2 FQNEAQ, per germline (reference sequence). This CDR3 spans 15 amino acids. Here the CDR3 reads CASSLDGSAYQPQHF. CDR3 nucleotide sequence: TGTGCCAGCAGCTTAGACGGGTCAGCTTATCAGCCCCAGCATTTT.

V usage is TRBV27 and J usage is TRBJ1-2; 7 positions agree with TRBD1. The CDR3 runs 14 residues. V trimming: 4 bases; J trimming: 2 bases; junction bases outside the gene matches: 4. The germline V gene has CDR1 MNHEY and CDR2 SMNVEV (reference sequence). CDR3: CASSSLRGNYGYTF. CDR3 coding DNA: TGTGCCAGCAGTTCCCTCAGGGGGAACTATGGCTACACCTTC.

The chain is built from TRBV6-1 and TRBJ2-7, with D perhaps matching TRBD1 (5 bases). Germline loops: CDR1 MNHNS, CDR2 SASEGT. Trimming took off 6 bases at V and 7 bases at J, with 10 bases between the two ends. The CDR3 consists of 11 residues. CDR3 sequence: CASRSDNEQYF. The CDR3 nucleotides read TGTGCCAGCAGGTCGGACAATGAGCAGTACTTC.

This clonotype has a handful of counts. V and J are TRBV10-3 and TRBJ2-7, with D possibly TRBD1 on 5 matching bases. Trimming removed 4 bases at V and 5 bases at J, with 15 bases between. CDR3 length: 14 amino acids. CDR1 is ENHRY, CDR2 SYGVKD, per germline. The CDR3 bases are TGTGCCATCAGTGGAGGTTCAGACAGAGACGAGCAGTACTTC. Residues: CAISGGSDRDEQYF.